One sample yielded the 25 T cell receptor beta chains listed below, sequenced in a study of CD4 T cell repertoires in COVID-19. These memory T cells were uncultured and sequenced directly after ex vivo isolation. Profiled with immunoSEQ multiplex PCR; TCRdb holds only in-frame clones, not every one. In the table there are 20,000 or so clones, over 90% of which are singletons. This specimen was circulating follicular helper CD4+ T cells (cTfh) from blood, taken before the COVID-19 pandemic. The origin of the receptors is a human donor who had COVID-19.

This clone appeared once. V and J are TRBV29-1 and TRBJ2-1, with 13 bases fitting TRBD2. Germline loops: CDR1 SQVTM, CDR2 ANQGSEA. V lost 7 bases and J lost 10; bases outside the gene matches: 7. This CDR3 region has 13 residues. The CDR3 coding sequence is TGCAGCGGCGCACTAGCGGGGGGGAACGAGCAGTTCTTC. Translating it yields CSGALAGGNEQFF.

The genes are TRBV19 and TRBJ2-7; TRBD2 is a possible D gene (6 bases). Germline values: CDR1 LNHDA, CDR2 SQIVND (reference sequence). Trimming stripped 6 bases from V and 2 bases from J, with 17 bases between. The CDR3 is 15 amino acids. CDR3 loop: CASRAGGEITYEQYF. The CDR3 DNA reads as TGTGCCAGTAGGGCTGGAGGGGAGATCACCTACGAGCAGTACTTC. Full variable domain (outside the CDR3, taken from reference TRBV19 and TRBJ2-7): DGGITQSPKYLFRKEGQNVTLSCEQNLNHDAMYWYRQDPGQGLRLIYYSQIVNDFQKGDIAEGYSVSREKKESFPLTVTSAQKNPTAFYLCASRAGGEITYEQYFGPGTRLTVT.

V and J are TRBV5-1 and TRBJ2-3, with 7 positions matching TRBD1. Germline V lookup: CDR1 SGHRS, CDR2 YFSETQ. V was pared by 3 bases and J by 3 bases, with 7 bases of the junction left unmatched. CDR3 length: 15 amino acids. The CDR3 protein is CASSYNRGRTDTQYF. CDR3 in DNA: TGCGCCAGCAGCTATAACAGGGGAAGAACAGATACGCAGTATTTT.

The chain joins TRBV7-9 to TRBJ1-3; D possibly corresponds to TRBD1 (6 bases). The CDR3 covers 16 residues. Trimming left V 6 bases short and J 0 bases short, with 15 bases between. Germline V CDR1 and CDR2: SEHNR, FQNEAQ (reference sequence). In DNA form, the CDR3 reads TGTGCCAGCAGTTCGAACAGGGCCATCTCTGGAAACACCATATATTTT. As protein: CASSSNRAISGNTIYF.

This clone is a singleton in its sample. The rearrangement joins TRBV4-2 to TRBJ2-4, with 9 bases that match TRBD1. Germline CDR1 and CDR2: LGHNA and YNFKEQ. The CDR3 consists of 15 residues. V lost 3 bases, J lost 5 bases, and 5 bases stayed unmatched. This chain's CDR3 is CASSQGQGGENIQYF. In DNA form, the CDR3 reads TGTGCCAGCAGCCAGGGACAGGGAGGGGAAAACATTCAGTACTTC.

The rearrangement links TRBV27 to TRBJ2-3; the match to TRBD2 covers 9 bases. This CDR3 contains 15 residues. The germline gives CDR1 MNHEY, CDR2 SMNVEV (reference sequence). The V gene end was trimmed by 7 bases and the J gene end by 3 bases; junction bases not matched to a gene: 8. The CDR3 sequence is CASKISGRGTDTQYF. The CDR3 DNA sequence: TGTGCCAGCAAGATTAGCGGGAGAGGGACAGATACGCAGTATTTT.

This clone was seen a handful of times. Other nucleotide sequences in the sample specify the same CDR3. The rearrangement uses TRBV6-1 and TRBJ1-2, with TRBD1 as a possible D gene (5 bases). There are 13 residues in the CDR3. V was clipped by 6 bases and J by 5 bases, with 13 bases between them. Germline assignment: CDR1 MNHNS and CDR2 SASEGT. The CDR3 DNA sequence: TGTGCCAGCAGCGACGGAAGGGGATATGGCTACACCTTC. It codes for CASSDGRGYGYTF.

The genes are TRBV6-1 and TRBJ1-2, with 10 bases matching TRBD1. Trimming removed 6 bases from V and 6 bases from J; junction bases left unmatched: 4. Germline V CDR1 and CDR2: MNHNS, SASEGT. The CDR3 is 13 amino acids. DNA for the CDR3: TGTGCCAGCAGCCTGGGACAGGGGAATGGCTACACCTTC. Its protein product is CASSLGQGNGYTF.

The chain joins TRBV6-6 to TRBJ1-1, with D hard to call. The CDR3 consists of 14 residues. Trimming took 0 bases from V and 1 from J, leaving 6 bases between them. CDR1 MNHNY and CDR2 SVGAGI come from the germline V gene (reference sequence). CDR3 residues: CASSYSTQNTEAFF. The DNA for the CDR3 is TGTGCCAGCAGTTACTCGACACAGAACACTGAAGCTTTCTTT.

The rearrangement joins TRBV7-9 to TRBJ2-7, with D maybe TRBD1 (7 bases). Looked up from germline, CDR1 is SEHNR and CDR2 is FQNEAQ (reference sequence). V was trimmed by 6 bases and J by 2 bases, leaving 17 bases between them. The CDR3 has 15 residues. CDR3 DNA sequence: TGTGCCAGCAGACCACCGGGGGACAGCACCTACGAGCAGTACTTC. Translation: CASRPPGDSTYEQYF.

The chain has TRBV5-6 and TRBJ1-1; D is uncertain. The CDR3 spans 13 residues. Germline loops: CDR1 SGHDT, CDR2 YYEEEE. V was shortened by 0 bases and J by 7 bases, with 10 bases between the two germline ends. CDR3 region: CASSLAGLFEAFF. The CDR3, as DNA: TGTGCCAGCAGCTTGGCCGGTTTGTTTGAAGCTTTCTTT. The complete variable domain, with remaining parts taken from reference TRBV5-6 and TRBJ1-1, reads DAGVTQSPTHLIKTRGQQVTLRCSPKSGHDTVSWYQQALGQGPQFIFQYYEEEERQRGNFPDRFSGHQFPNYSSELNVNALLLGDSALYLCASSLAGLFEAFFGQGTRLTVV.

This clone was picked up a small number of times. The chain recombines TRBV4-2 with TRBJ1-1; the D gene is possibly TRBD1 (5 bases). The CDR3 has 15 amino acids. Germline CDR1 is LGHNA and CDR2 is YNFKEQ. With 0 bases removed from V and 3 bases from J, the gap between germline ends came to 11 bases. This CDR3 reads CASSQEEGPYTEAFF. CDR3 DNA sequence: TGTGCCAGCAGCCAAGAGGAGGGGCCCTACACTGAAGCTTTCTTT.

CDR3: CASSSPGSGNTEAFF. The DNA of the CDR3 is TGTGCCAGCAGCTCCCCGGGGTCGGGGAACACTGAAGCTTTCTTT. The chain uses TRBV7-3 and TRBJ1-1; D is ambiguous. The CDR3 loop spans 15 amino acids. V dropped 4 bases and J dropped 1 base, with 13 bases sitting between them. Germline loops: CDR1 SGHTA, CDR2 FQGTGA.

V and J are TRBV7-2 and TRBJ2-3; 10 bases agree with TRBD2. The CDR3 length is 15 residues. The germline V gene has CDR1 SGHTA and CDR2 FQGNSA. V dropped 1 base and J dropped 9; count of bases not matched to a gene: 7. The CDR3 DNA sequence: TGTGCCAGCAGCTTAGACGCCCTAGCGGGAGCCACGCAGTATTTT. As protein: CASSLDALAGATQYF.

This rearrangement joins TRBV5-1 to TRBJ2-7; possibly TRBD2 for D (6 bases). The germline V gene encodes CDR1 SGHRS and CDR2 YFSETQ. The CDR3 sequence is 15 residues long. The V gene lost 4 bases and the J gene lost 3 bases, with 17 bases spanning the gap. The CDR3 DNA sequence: TGCGCCAGCAGCCCGTACTCCGGGGGACGCTACGAGCAGTACTTC. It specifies CASSPYSGGRYEQYF.

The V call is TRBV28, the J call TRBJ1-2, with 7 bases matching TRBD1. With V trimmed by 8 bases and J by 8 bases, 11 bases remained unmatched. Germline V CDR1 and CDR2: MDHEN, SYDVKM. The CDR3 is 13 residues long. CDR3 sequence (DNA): TGTGCCAGCTGTCCGGGACAGACCCCCGGCTACACCTTC. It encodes CASCPGQTPGYTF.

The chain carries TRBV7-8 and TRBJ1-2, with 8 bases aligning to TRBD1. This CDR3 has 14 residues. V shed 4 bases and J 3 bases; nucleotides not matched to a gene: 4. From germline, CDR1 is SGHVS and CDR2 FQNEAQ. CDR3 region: CASSSDRGYYGYTF. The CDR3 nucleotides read TGTGCCAGCAGCTCCGACAGGGGCTACTATGGCTACACCTTC.

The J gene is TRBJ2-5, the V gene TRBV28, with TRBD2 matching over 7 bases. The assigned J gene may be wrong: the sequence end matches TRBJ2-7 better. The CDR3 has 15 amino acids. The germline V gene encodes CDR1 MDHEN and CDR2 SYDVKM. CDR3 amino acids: CASRRGTTASYEQYF. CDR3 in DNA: TGTGCCAGCCGCCGGGGGACTACAGCCTCCTACGAGCAGTACTTC.

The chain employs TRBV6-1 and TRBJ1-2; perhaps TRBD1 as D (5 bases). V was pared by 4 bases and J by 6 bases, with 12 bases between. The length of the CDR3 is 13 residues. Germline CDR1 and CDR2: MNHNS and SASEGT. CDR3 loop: CASSVRGEDGYTF. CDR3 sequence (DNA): TGTGCCAGCAGTGTTAGGGGTGAGGATGGCTACACCTTC.

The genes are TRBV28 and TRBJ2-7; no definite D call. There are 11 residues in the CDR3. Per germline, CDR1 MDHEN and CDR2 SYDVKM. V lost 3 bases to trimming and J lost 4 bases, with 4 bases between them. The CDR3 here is CASSFLYEQYF. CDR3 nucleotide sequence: TGTGCCAGCAGTTTCTTGTACGAGCAGTACTTC.

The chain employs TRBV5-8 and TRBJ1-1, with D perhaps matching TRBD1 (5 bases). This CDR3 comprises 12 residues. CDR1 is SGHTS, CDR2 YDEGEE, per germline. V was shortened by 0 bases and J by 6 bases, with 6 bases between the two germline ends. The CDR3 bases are TGTGCCAGCAGCTTGGAGACAGCTGAAGCTTTCTTT. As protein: CASSLETAEAFF. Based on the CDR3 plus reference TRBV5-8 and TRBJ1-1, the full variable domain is EAGVTQSPTHLIKTRGQQATLRCSPISGHTSVYWYQQALGLGLQFLLWYDEGEERNRGNFPPRFSGRQFPNYSSELNVNALELEDSALYLCASSLETAEAFFGQGTRLTVV.

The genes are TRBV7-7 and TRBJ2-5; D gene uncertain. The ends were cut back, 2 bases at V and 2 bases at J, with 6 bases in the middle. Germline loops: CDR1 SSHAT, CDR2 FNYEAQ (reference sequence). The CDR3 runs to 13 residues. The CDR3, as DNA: TGTGCCAGCAGCTTAAGTAGACAAGAGACCCAGTACTTC. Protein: CASSLSRQETQYF.

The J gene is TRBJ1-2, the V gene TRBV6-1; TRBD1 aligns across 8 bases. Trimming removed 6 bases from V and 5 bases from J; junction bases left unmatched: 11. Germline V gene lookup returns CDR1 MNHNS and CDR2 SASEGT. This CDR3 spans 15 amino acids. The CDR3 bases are TGTGCCAGCAGGGGCTTAGACAGGGGCTATTATGGCTACACCTTC. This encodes CASRGLDRGYYGYTF.

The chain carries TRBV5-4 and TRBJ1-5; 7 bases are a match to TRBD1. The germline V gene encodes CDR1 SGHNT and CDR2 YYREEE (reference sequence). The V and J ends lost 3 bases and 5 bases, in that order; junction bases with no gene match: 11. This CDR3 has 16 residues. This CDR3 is CASSYQTGTDHQPQHF. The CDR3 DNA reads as TGTGCCAGCAGCTACCAAACCGGGACAGATCATCAGCCCCAGCATTTT.

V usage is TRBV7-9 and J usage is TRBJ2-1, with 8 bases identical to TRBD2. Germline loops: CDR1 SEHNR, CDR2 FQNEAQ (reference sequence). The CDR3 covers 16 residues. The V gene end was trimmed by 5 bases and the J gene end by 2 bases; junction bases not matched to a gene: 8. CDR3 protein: CASSPKAGDTYNEQFF. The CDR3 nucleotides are TGTGCCAGCAGCCCAAAAGCGGGAGATACCTACAATGAGCAGTTCTTC.